The rows below give T cell receptor beta chains drawn from one sample of a study of blood T cell repertoires in COVID-19. Method: immunoSEQ multiplex PCR; TCRdb's copy keeps in-frame clones and lacks some. This sample has under 150,000 clones; 90% occur once, and the top ten carry under 4.5%. Source material: peripheral blood. Source of these receptors: a man in his forties or fifties with active COVID-19. Both conserved end residues are part of each CDR3. Each record gives: CDR3 protein, CDR3 DNA, J gene, D gene, V gene, clone size. A D gene is named only where the DNA matches it firmly. Where a row states a size, it is once, few, many or the class of an expanded clone; other rows omit it.

CDR3aa: CASSKSREKLFF; CDR3nt: TGTGCCAGCTCGAAGTCCAGAGAAAAACTGTTTTTT; j_gene: TRBJ1-4; d_gene: -; v_gene: TRBV18; abundance: -
CDR3aa: CASSMTGGVYEQYF; CDR3nt: TGTGCCAGTAGCATGACAGGGGGCGTCTACGAGCAGTACTTC; j_gene: TRBJ2-7; d_gene: TRBD1; v_gene: TRBV19; abundance: -
CDR3aa: CASSFPNSYNEQFF; CDR3nt: TGCGCCAGCAGCTTCCCCAACTCCTACAATGAGCAGTTCTTC; j_gene: TRBJ2-1; d_gene: -; v_gene: TRBV5-1; abundance: -
CDR3aa: CASSSGTGDEQYF; CDR3nt: TGTGCCAGCAGCTCCGGGACAGGTGACGAGCAGTACTTC; j_gene: TRBJ2-7; d_gene: TRBD1; v_gene: TRBV11-2; abundance: -
CDR3aa: CASTRTSGDLAKNIQYF; CDR3nt: TGTGCCAGCACCAGGACTAGCGGAGATCTAGCCAAAAACATTCAGTACTTC; j_gene: TRBJ2-4; d_gene: TRBD2; v_gene: TRBV2; abundance: -
CDR3aa: CASSRGGNTIYF; CDR3nt: TGTGCCAGCAGTCGCGGTGGGAACACCATATATTTT; j_gene: TRBJ1-3; d_gene: -; v_gene: TRBV9; abundance: -
CDR3aa: CASSLGGEFEAFF; CDR3nt: TGTGCCAGCAGCCTCGGGGGGGAATTTGAAGCTTTCTTT; j_gene: TRBJ1-1; d_gene: -; v_gene: TRBV5-4; abundance: -
CDR3aa: CASSGPQGERNTEAFF; CDR3nt: TGTGCCAGCAGCGGACCTCAGGGGGAACGGAACACTGAAGCTTTCTTT; j_gene: TRBJ1-1; d_gene: TRBD1; v_gene: TRBV11-2; abundance: -
CDR3aa: CATSDSQGGVTDTQYF; CDR3nt: TGTGCCACCAGTGATTCGCAGGGAGGGGTCACAGATACGCAGTATTTT; j_gene: TRBJ2-3; d_gene: TRBD2; v_gene: TRBV24-1; abundance: -
CDR3aa: CASSSLTGFGDYGYTF; CDR3nt: TGTGCCAGCAGTTCCCTTACAGGGTTTGGTGACTATGGCTACACCTTC; j_gene: TRBJ1-2; d_gene: -; v_gene: TRBV27; abundance: -
CDR3aa: CAISEETGYNSPLHF; CDR3nt: TGTGCCATCAGTGAGGAAACAGGGTATAATTCACCCCTCCACTTT; j_gene: TRBJ1-6; d_gene: -; v_gene: TRBV10-3; abundance: -
CDR3aa: CASSQVGPYNEQFF; CDR3nt: TGCGCCAGCTCTCAGGTCGGCCCCTACAATGAGCAGTTCTTC; j_gene: TRBJ2-1; d_gene: -; v_gene: TRBV5-1; abundance: -
CDR3aa: CASSPTGANVLTF; CDR3nt: TGTGCCAGCAGCCCCACTGGGGCCAACGTCCTGACTTTC; j_gene: TRBJ2-6; d_gene: -; v_gene: TRBV7-3; abundance: -
CDR3aa: CASSVRPLVTDTQYF; CDR3nt: TGTGCCAGCAGCGTAAGACCTCTAGTCACAGATACGCAGTATTTT; j_gene: TRBJ2-3; d_gene: -; v_gene: TRBV9; abundance: -
CDR3aa: CASSITYSGIGGEQFF; CDR3nt: TGTGCCAGTAGTATCACCTATAGCGGGATTGGAGGCGAGCAGTTCTTC; j_gene: TRBJ2-1; d_gene: TRBD2; v_gene: TRBV19; abundance: -
CDR3aa: CSVYVGVGNTEAFF; CDR3nt: TGCAGCGTGTACGTTGGAGTCGGGAACACTGAAGCTTTCTTT; j_gene: TRBJ1-1; d_gene: -; v_gene: TRBV29-1; abundance: -
CDR3aa: CASSLNPQGRNNEKLFF; CDR3nt: TGTGCCAGCAGCTTAAACCCGCAGGGGAGAAATAATGAAAAACTGTTTTTT; j_gene: TRBJ1-4; d_gene: -; v_gene: TRBV7-2; abundance: -
CDR3aa: CASSPGQAYNSPLHF; CDR3nt: TGCGCCAGCAGCCCCGGACAGGCCTATAATTCACCCCTCCACTTT; j_gene: TRBJ1-6; d_gene: TRBD1; v_gene: TRBV5-1; abundance: once
CDR3aa: CASSLRGRTGGYTF; CDR3nt: TGCGCCAGCAGCTTGAGGGGACGGACAGGGGGCTACACCTTC; j_gene: TRBJ1-2; d_gene: TRBD1; v_gene: TRBV5-1; abundance: -
CDR3aa: CASSLGTSNQPQHF; CDR3nt: TGTGCCAGCAGCTTAGGGACAAGCAATCAGCCCCAGCATTTT; j_gene: TRBJ1-5; d_gene: -; v_gene: TRBV7-8; abundance: once
CDR3aa: CASSMAPIAASSYNEQFF; CDR3nt: TGTGCCAGTAGTATGGCCCCTATAGCGGCCAGCTCCTACAATGAGCAGTTCTTC; j_gene: TRBJ2-1; d_gene: -; v_gene: TRBV19; abundance: few
CDR3aa: CASSVEGLPYEQYF; CDR3nt: TGTGCCAGCAGCGTAGAGGGACTGCCCTACGAGCAGTACTTC; j_gene: TRBJ2-7; d_gene: -; v_gene: TRBV9; abundance: -
CDR3aa: CASSQTGGNRPQHF; CDR3nt: TGTGCCAGCAGCCAGACAGGGGGCAATAGGCCCCAGCATTTT; j_gene: TRBJ1-5; d_gene: TRBD1; v_gene: TRBV16; abundance: -
CDR3aa: CATSDGGGRGRETQYF; CDR3nt: TGTGCCACCAGTGATGGGGGTGGCAGGGGGCGAGAGACCCAGTACTTC; j_gene: TRBJ2-5; d_gene: TRBD1; v_gene: TRBV24-1; abundance: -
CDR3aa: CASKYRGEGNEKLFF; CDR3nt: TGCGCCAGCAAATACAGGGGCGAGGGTAATGAAAAACTGTTTTTT; j_gene: TRBJ1-4; d_gene: TRBD1; v_gene: TRBV5-1; abundance: -
CDR3aa: CASSLGRGEQYF; CDR3nt: TGTGCCAGCAGCTTAGGGAGGGGTGAGCAGTACTTC; j_gene: TRBJ2-7; d_gene: -; v_gene: TRBV7-9; abundance: -